These T cell receptor beta chains were read from a single sample in a study of metastatic and nonmetastatic thyroid tumors. TCRdb reprocessed the PCR reads using MiXCR. The sample records about 11,000 clones, 38% being singletons. Sample: tumor tissue. Receptors originate from a female donor with papillary thyroid cancer or a benign thyroid nodule (not recorded which). Some clones in this sample may be carry-over from other donors' samples. The CDR3 runs from the conserved cysteine through the conserved F or W. A D gene is named only where the DNA matches it firmly. Part of the rows lack a size; the others show once, few, many or a class for expanded clones.

J gene,CDR3 length,V gene,D gene,clone size,CDR3 DNA,CDR3 protein
TRBJ1-1,16,TRBV4-3,TRBD1,.,TGCGCCAGCAGCCAAGACTCAGGGGGCTATAACGCTGAAGCTTTCTTT,CASSQDSGGYNAEAFF
TRBJ1-5,12,TRBV24-1,.,few,TGTGCCACCAGTGATAAAGGGCAGCCCCAGCATTTT,CATSDKGQPQHF
TRBJ1-2,15,TRBV12-5,.,.,TGTGCTAGTGGTCCCGAGGGGAGCGGGAACTATGGCTACACCTTC,CASGPEGSGNYGYTF
TRBJ2-1,16,TRBV20-1,.,.,TGCAGTGCTAGTAGTCATTTCTTGAGCTCCTACAATGAGCAGTTCTTC,CSASSHFLSSYNEQFF
TRBJ2-1,13,TRBV27,TRBD1,few,TGTGCCAGCAGTCTTCGGACAGGTCGTGAGCAGTTCTTC,CASSLRTGREQFF
TRBJ1-6,14,TRBV19,.,few,TGTGCCAGTCGTTCGGGAGGGGCGCGTTCACCCCTCCACTTT,CASRSGGARSPLHF
TRBJ1-2,15,TRBV5-8,TRBD1,.,TGTGCCAGCAGCTTGAGGGGGCGAGGGAACTATGGCTACACCTTC,CASSLRGRGNYGYTF
TRBJ2-2,15,TRBV6-1,.,.,TGTGCCAGCAGTGGTCTGCAGGGCGGCACCGGGGAGCTGTTTTTT,CASSGLQGGTGELFF
TRBJ1-2,15,TRBV7-2,.,.,TGTGCCAGCAGCTTAGAGAACCGAGTCCACTATGGCTACACCTTC,CASSLENRVHYGYTF
TRBJ2-1,16,TRBV7-2,.,.,TGTGCCAGCAGCTTAGCCGGGACGCTTGCCTACAATGAGCAGTTCTTC,CASSLAGTLAYNEQFF
TRBJ1-2,8,TRBV30,.,.,TGTGCCTTAAATGGCTACACCTTC,CALNGYTF
TRBJ2-7,13,TRBV27,.,few,TGTGCCAGCAGTTTAACAGTGGCATACGAGCAGTACTTC,CASSLTVAYEQYF
TRBJ2-7,13,TRBV27,TRBD1,.,TGTGCCAGCAGTTTAATGGACAGGGTCGAGCAGTACTTC,CASSLMDRVEQYF
TRBJ2-7,14,TRBV6-5,TRBD2,.,TGTGCCAGCAGTTTAATAACTAGCGGGGGCATGCAGTACTTC,CASSLITSGGMQYF
TRBJ2-1,11,TRBV10-3,.,few,TGTGCCACCGCCGGGGAGGTTGAGCAGTTCTTC,CATAGEVEQFF
TRBJ2-7,18,TRBV11-1,TRBD1,once,TGTGCCAGCAGCTTATCCCCACCGGGACAGGCATACTCCTACGAGCAGTACTTC,CASSLSPPGQAYSYEQYF
TRBJ1-4,15,TRBV28,.,few,TGTGCCAGCAGTCCCCCGGGACTGCCAAATGAAAAACTGTTTTTT,CASSPPGLPNEKLFF
TRBJ2-1,15,TRBV28,TRBD2,.,TGTGCCAGCAGTTTTAGGCTAGCGGGAGGCAATGAGCAGTTCTTC,CASSFRLAGGNEQFF
TRBJ1-1,15,TRBV6-4,.,.,TGTGCCAGCAGCGATTCCGGGACACCAAACACTGAAGCTTTCTTT,CASSDSGTPNTEAFF
TRBJ2-7,16,TRBV28,.,.,TGTGCCAGCAGTTTACATAACTGGCGGGGGCAGGACGAGCAGTACTTC,CASSLHNWRGQDEQYF
TRBJ1-2,14,TRBV6-5,.,large,TGTGCCAGCAGTACGCGCAGTAACCTCTATGGCTACACCTTC,CASSTRSNLYGYTF
TRBJ2-7,13,TRBV6-2/TRBV6-3,.,few,TGTGCCAGCACGGAGGTCTTTAGGGACGAGCAGTACTTC,CASTEVFRDEQYF
TRBJ1-2,13,TRBV19,TRBD1,few,TGTGCCAGTAGCCCACAGGGGGTCAGAGGCTACACCTTC,CASSPQGVRGYTF
TRBJ2-7,14,TRBV5-1,TRBD2,.,TGCGCCAGCAGTTTCGGGCTAGCGGGTCGCGAGCAGTACTTC,CASSFGLAGREQYF
TRBJ2-7,13,TRBV11-2,.,.,TGTGCCAGCAGCGTCAGGGGGGCTTACGAGCAGTACTTC,CASSVRGAYEQYF
TRBJ2-4,15,TRBV4-2,TRBD2,few,TGTGCCAGCAGCCGTAGCGGGGGGCTCCAAAACATTCAGTACTTC,CASSRSGGLQNIQYF
TRBJ2-7,15,TRBV6-1,.,.,TGTGCCAGCAGTGAAACACAGGGTGAGGGCAACGAGCAGTACTTC,CASSETQGEGNEQYF
TRBJ2-1,15,TRBV7-8,TRBD2,.,TGTGCCAGCAGCCTAGGGACTAGCGGGAGCAATGAGCAGTTCTTC,CASSLGTSGSNEQFF
TRBJ2-2,14,TRBV20-1,.,once,TGCAGTGCCTTGTTACTAGCGAACACCGGGGAGCTGTTTTTT,CSALLLANTGELFF